Presented here are 14 T cell receptor beta chains from one specimen sequenced in a study of response to subunit inactivated influenza vaccine. TCRdb itself ran the RT-PCR reads through MiXCR, one entry per CDR3 protein. There are around 530,000 distinct CDR3 sequences in the sample; about 15% occur only once, and 2.5% to 3.5% lies in the top ten. Sequencing was performed on CD4+ T cells sorted from PBMCs, taken less than 30 months after vaccination. The receptors were gathered from a man aged 45 to 70 who received an inactivated influenza vaccine.

This clonotype came up a few times. The chain recombines TRBV3-1 with TRBJ2-2; D ambiguous. This CDR3 is 13 amino acids long. The germline V gene encodes CDR1 LGHDT and CDR2 YNNKEL (reference sequence). Trimming took off 3 bases at V and 4 bases at J, with 6 bases between the two ends. For the CDR3, the DNA is TGTGCCAGCAGCCATCGGGCCACCGGGGAGCTGTTTTTT. Translation: CASSHRATGELFF.

A few counts support this clonotype. The chain carries TRBV14 and TRBJ2-3; 10 bases match TRBD2. Germline CDR1 and CDR2: SGHDN and FVKESK. This CDR3 has 21 residues. Unmatched junction bases numbered 22, after V lost 1 base and J lost 6 bases. The CDR3 spells CASSQVRFRDPSGGRRDTQYF. Written as DNA, the CDR3 is TGTGCCAGCAGCCAAGTCAGGTTCAGGGATCCTAGCGGGGGTCGTCGCGATACGCAGTATTTT.

The sample holds a few counts of this clonotype. A read error may explain this, as a much larger clone is one base away. The chain links TRBV28 to TRBJ1-1; no clear D. The CDR3 runs 11 residues. V was pared by 6 bases and J by 4 bases, with 6 bases between. Germline loops: CDR1 MDHEN, CDR2 SYDVKM. The CDR3 loop is CASSRITEAFF. In DNA, the CDR3 is TGTGCCAGCAGCCGGATCACTGAAGCTTTCTTT. Full variable domain (rest looked up from reference TRBV28 and TRBJ1-1): DVKVTQSSRYLVKRTGEKVFLECVQDMDHENMFWYRQDPGLGLRLIYFSYDVKMKEKGDIPEGYSVSREKKERFSLILESASTNQTSMYLCASSRITEAFFGQGTRLTVV.

V gene TRBV29-1 combines with J gene TRBJ2-5; TRBD2 matches at 7 bases. The germline V gene encodes CDR1 SQVTM and CDR2 ANQGSEA. V shed 2 bases and J 5 bases; nucleotides not matched to a gene: 2. CDR3 length: 12 amino acids. The chain's CDR3 is CSVEWGGETQYF. The CDR3 DNA is TGCAGCGTTGAATGGGGAGGGGAGACCCAGTACTTC.

The rearrangement links TRBV21-1 to TRBJ2-2; TRBD1 is the table's D call and was not checked against the DNA. TRBV21-1 constitutes a pseudogene. The CDR3 runs 17 residues. The DNA for the CDR3 is TGTGCCAGCAGCTATCTCGGGGGGACAGGGATGTCCGGGGAGCTGTTTTTT. Translated: CASSYLGGTGMSGELFF.

This clonotype has only a few counts. Here the CDR3 DNA reads TGTGCCAGCAGTTTGACCTGGACTTTACGGCAGACCCAGTACTTC. Amino acids: CASSLTWTLRQTQYF. The chain links TRBV27 to TRBJ2-5; TRBD2 is a possible D gene (5 bases). The CDR3 contains 15 residues. The V and J ends lost 3 bases and 6 bases respectively, with 17 bases between them. From germline, CDR1 is MNHEY and CDR2 SMNVEV (reference sequence).

The sample holds many counts of this clonotype. CDR3 DNA: TGTGCCAGCAGTCCTCATTTGCGCACAGATACGCAGTATTTT. Residues: CASSPHLRTDTQYF. The rearrangement joins TRBV12-3 or TRBV12-4 to TRBJ2-3, with D hard to call. The CDR3 has 14 amino acids. The germline V and J ends were trimmed by 5 bases and 1 base, with 10 bases remaining between them.

This clonotype showed up just once. The chain recombines TRBV20-1 with TRBJ2-7, with 9 bases fitting TRBD2. Germline CDR1 and CDR2: DFQATT and SNEGSKA (reference sequence). Germline trimming cut 1 base from V and 1 base from J; bases unmatched to any gene: 8. The length of the CDR3 is 16 residues. The CDR3 protein is CSARGRLAGISYEQYF. The CDR3 coding sequence is TGCAGTGCTAGAGGGCGTCTAGCGGGAATATCCTACGAGCAGTACTTC.

The chain joins TRBV5-1 to TRBJ2-7, with 9 bases matching TRBD1. The CDR3 is 14 residues long. CDR1 is SGHRS and CDR2 is YFSETQ in the germline V gene. V shed 4 bases, J shed 5 bases, and the junction held 7 bases outside the gene matches. The CDR3 is CASSPGTGFDEQYF. CDR3 DNA: TGCGCCAGCAGCCCGGGGACAGGGTTCGACGAGCAGTACTTC.

V gene TRBV20-1 combines with J gene TRBJ2-3; 9 bases line up with TRBD2. Germline CDR1 and CDR2: DFQATT and SNEGSKA (reference sequence). V was pared by 3 bases and J by 5 bases, with 9 bases of the junction left unmatched. The length of the CDR3 is 15 residues. The CDR3, as DNA: TGCAGTGCTAGCTCTTCTAGCGGGGTGGTAGATACGCAGTATTTT. Its translation is CSASSSSGVVDTQYF.

The chain links TRBV20-1 to TRBJ2-3; D is uncertain. Germline CDR1 and CDR2: DFQATT and SNEGSKA (reference sequence). Trimming cost V 1 base and J 4 bases, with 15 bases left between them. The CDR3 has 15 amino acids. The CDR3 nucleotides are TGCAGTGCTAGAGTTAGCTCGGGCGGCGCAGATACGCAGTATTTT. Encoded protein: CSARVSSGGADTQYF.

CDR3 protein: CASSPIDRTNTGELFF. CDR3 DNA: TGTGCCAGCAGCCCCATCGACAGAACGAACACCGGGGAGCTGTTTTTT. The chain couples TRBV7-9 to TRBJ2-2; D possibly corresponds to TRBD1 (5 bases). Germline assignment: CDR1 SEHNR and CDR2 FQNEAQ (reference sequence). The CDR3 is made up of 16 amino acids. V lost 5 bases and J lost 0, with 13 bases in between.

In its sample, this clonotype was seen many times. V is TRBV25-1 and J is TRBJ2-5, with D perhaps TRBD2 (6 bases). V shed 2 bases and J shed 5 bases, with 12 bases lying between them. CDR1 is MGHDK, CDR2 SYGVNS, per germline. This CDR3 region has 14 residues. CDR3 nucleotides: TGTGCCAGCAGTGAACGGGGGTGGGGGGAGACCCAGTACTTC. Its translation: CASSERGWGETQYF.

The chain carries TRBV5-1 and TRBJ1-1, with no clear D. The CDR3 length is 16 residues. Trimming left V 0 bases short and J 1 base short, with 13 bases between. Germline CDR1 reads SGHRS; CDR2 reads YFSETQ. The CDR3 region has the DNA TGCGCCAGCAGCTTGGATGGATCCGCGGGGAACACTGAAGCTTTCTTT. Protein product: CASSLDGSAGNTEAFF.